Shown below are 25 T cell receptor beta chains from a single sample sequenced in a study of blood T cell repertoires in COVID-19. This table comes from immunoSEQ multiplex PCR, and its TCRdb copy is limited to in-frame clones, with some not included. The data hold 70,000 to 95,000 clones, with roughly 88% observed a single time. The sequencing input was peripheral blood. The receptors shown here come from a human donor with active COVID-19. The donor label of this sample is uncertain.

The V call is TRBV7-8, the J call TRBJ1-2; 8 bases fit TRBD1. The CDR3 runs 15 residues. Per the germline V gene, CDR1 is SGHVS and CDR2 is FQNEAQ. With 5 bases clipped from V and 7 bases from J, the junction kept 12 bases outside the gene matches. The chain's CDR3 is CASSLTGQGASGYTF. Here the CDR3 DNA reads TGTGCCAGCAGCCTTACCGGACAGGGAGCCTCTGGCTACACCTTC.

V usage is TRBV13 and J usage is TRBJ1-2; a weak D match, TRBD1 (5 bases). Per the germline V gene, CDR1 is PRHDT and CDR2 is FYEKMQ (reference sequence). The germline V and J ends were trimmed by 5 bases and 7 bases, with 17 bases remaining between them. The CDR3 loop spans 14 amino acids. The CDR3 nucleotides are TGTGCCAGCAGCCCACAGGATTCCCGAAGTGGCTACACCTTC. It encodes CASSPQDSRSGYTF.

This clone occurred once. V gene TRBV7-9 combines with J gene TRBJ2-2; a possible D gene is TRBD1 (5 bases). V gave up 6 bases and J gave up 5 bases, with 10 bases separating them. Germline values: CDR1 SEHNR, CDR2 FQNEAQ (reference sequence). There are 13 residues in the CDR3. Written as DNA, the CDR3 is TGTGCCAGCAGGGGGCAGCAAACCGGGGAGCTGTTTTTT. It yields the protein CASRGQQTGELFF.

J is TRBJ2-7 and V is TRBV5-4; 9 nucleotides match TRBD1. The CDR3 covers 15 residues. The germline gives CDR1 SGHNT, CDR2 YYREEE (reference sequence). Trimming removed 4 bases from V and 5 bases from J; junction bases left unmatched: 10. CDR3: CASSRRRTGVDEQYF. Written as DNA, the CDR3 is TGTGCCAGCAGCCGCCGCAGGACAGGGGTTGACGAGCAGTACTTC.

V is TRBV5-4 and J is TRBJ2-3; D gene unclear. The CDR3 extends over 16 amino acids. Germline CDR1 and CDR2: SGHNT and YYREEE (reference sequence). Trimming shortened V by 0 bases and J by 6 bases, and 17 bases separated the two germline ends. CDR3 in DNA: TGTGCCAGCAGCTTGGGGTCTTTAGTCTACCGGGATACGCAGTATTTT. As protein: CASSLGSLVYRDTQYF.

This clone has a single count. This chain links TRBV7-2 with TRBJ2-7; perhaps TRBD1 as D (7 bases). This CDR3 has 14 amino acids. V lost 6 bases to trimming and J lost 0 bases, with 12 bases between them. The V gene's germline CDR1 is SGHTA and CDR2 FQGNSA. CDR3 residues: CASRRGTDSYEQYF. The CDR3 coding sequence is TGTGCCAGCAGACGGGGGACAGACTCCTACGAGCAGTACTTC.

The chain recombines TRBV18 with TRBJ1-1; no clear D gene. Looked up from germline, CDR1 is KGHSH and CDR2 is LQKENI. CDR3 length: 13 residues. The V end lost 5 bases, the J end lost 1 base, and 8 bases lay between the germline ends. Here the CDR3 reads CASSISGNTEAFF. CDR3 bases: TGTGCCAGCTCAATTTCCGGGAACACTGAAGCTTTCTTT.

With regard to this clone: At one of its ends the junction is not consistent with the germline gene, which may arise from a read error. The chain joins TRBV28 to TRBJ2-7; the D is unclear. Germline lookup yields CDR1 MDHEN and CDR2 SYDVKM. The CDR3 length is 15 residues. Here the CDR3 reads CASSLYRASSYEQYF. CDR3 nucleotide sequence: TGTGCCAGCAGCTTATACAGAGCCAGCTCCTACGAGCAGTACTTC.

V is TRBV4-1 and J is TRBJ2-3, with TRBD2 matching 8 bases. CDR1 MGHRA and CDR2 YSYEKL come from the germline V gene. CDR3 length: 17 residues. With V trimmed by 0 bases and J by 3 bases, 8 bases remained unmatched. Written as DNA, the CDR3 is TGCGCCAGCAGCCAAGATATGCGGGGGGCAGGGACAGATACGCAGTATTTT. Its translation is CASSQDMRGAGTDTQYF.

This chain links TRBV2 with TRBJ1-5; D may be TRBD1 (6 bases). The CDR3 runs to 15 residues. The V end lost 1 base, the J end lost 7 bases, and 14 bases lay between the germline ends. CDR1 SNHLY and CDR2 FYNNEI come from the germline V gene. The CDR3 spells CASSEVLLGQQPQHF. CDR3 sequence (DNA): TGTGCCAGCAGTGAAGTATTACTCGGACAGCAGCCCCAGCATTTT.

The chain employs TRBV10-3 and TRBJ2-7; a possible D gene is TRBD1 (5 bases). The germline gives CDR1 ENHRY, CDR2 SYGVKD. V lost 8 bases and J 3 bases, leaving 14 bases between the germline ends. The CDR3 runs 13 residues. The CDR3 protein is CAIGSSDNYEQYF. The CDR3 bases are TGTGCCATCGGAAGCTCGGACAACTACGAGCAGTACTTC.

V usage is TRBV29-1 and J usage is TRBJ2-7; 9 bases are a match to TRBD1. The CDR3 has 13 amino acids. Germline-derived CDR1 and CDR2 are SQVTM and ANQGSEA. Trimming took 5 bases from V and 5 from J; bases not matched to a gene: 7. The CDR3 loop is CSVPGQGWNEQYF. The CDR3 nucleotides are TGCAGCGTTCCAGGACAGGGGTGGAACGAGCAGTACTTC.

V usage is TRBV6-5 and J usage is TRBJ1-1, with no clear D. With 2 bases removed from V and 0 bases from J, the gap between germline ends came to 13 bases. CDR3 length: 16 residues. Germline CDR1 and CDR2: MNHEY and SVGAGI. The CDR3 DNA reads as TGTGCCAGCAGTTACGGTACCGCAGCGGTGAACACTGAAGCTTTCTTT. The encoded protein is CASSYGTAAVNTEAFF.

This chain links TRBV6-5 with TRBJ1-6; D is perhaps TRBD1 (6 bases). Between the trimmed V and J ends, which lost 6 bases and 7 bases, there was a span of 16 bases. The CDR3 sequence is 15 residues long. Germline assignment: CDR1 MNHEY and CDR2 SVGAGI. CDR3 sequence reads: CASSVTGDTNSPLHF. CDR3 in DNA: TGTGCCAGCAGCGTTACTGGGGACACAAATTCACCCCTCCACTTT.

The chain couples TRBV6-2 or TRBV6-3 to TRBJ1-4; 9 nucleotides agree with TRBD1. Germline values: CDR1 MNHEY, CDR2 SVGEGT. V lost 5 bases, J lost 10 bases, and 8 bases stayed unmatched. There are 14 residues in the CDR3. In nucleotides, the CDR3 is TGTGCCAGCAGTACCGGGACAGGGTCGGGAAAACTGTTTTTT. Protein product: CASSTGTGSGKLFF.

This clone was found once. The chain combines TRBV7-9 with TRBJ2-5, with D possibly matching TRBD2 (6 bases). CDR1 is SEHNR and CDR2 is FQNEAQ in the germline V gene (reference sequence). The V and J ends lost 8 bases and 3 bases respectively, with 22 bases between them. The CDR3 covers 16 residues. Here the CDR3 DNA reads TGTGCCAGCGGGCCCTATTTCGGGGGTCTTGAAGAGACCCAGTACTTC. It encodes CASGPYFGGLEETQYF.

The chain is built from TRBV27 and TRBJ2-7; weak D call: TRBD2 (5 bases). V dropped 5 bases and J dropped 6 bases, with 20 bases sitting between them. Germline CDR1 reads MNHEY; CDR2 reads SMNVEV (reference sequence). The CDR3 runs to 15 residues. DNA of the CDR3: TGTGCCAGCAGTCCTCTTAGAGGGAACCCGGGCGAGCAGTACTTC. Its protein is CASSPLRGNPGEQYF.

This sequence joins TRBV5-4 and TRBJ1-4, with TRBD1 identical over 8 bases. The V and J ends lost 4 bases and 5 bases, in that order; junction bases with no gene match: 4. The CDR3 has 14 amino acids. The germline gives CDR1 SGHNT, CDR2 YYREEE (reference sequence). The CDR3 region has the DNA TGTGCCAGCAGCCGGACAGGGCGGAATGAAAAACTGTTTTTT. Residues: CASSRTGRNEKLFF.

V and J are TRBV29-1 and TRBJ2-1; TRBD2 agrees at 12 bases. Germline-derived CDR1 and CDR2 are SQVTM and ANQGSEA. With 3 bases clipped from V and 9 bases from J, the junction kept 12 bases outside the gene matches. The CDR3 contains 16 residues. CDR3 protein: CSVEVGLAGGITEQFF. CDR3 bases: TGCAGCGTTGAGGTTGGGCTAGCGGGGGGGATTACTGAGCAGTTCTTC.

This clone has only a few counts. This chain uses TRBV5-1 with TRBJ2-7; no reliable D call. V gave up 4 bases and J gave up 4 bases, with 15 bases separating them. Germline CDR1 SGHRS, CDR2 YFSETQ. The length of the CDR3 is 14 residues. The CDR3 reads CASSTGSLGYEQYF. In DNA form, the CDR3 reads TGCGCCAGCAGCACGGGTAGTCTGGGTTACGAGCAGTACTTC. Full variable domain (outside the CDR3, taken from reference TRBV5-1 and TRBJ2-7): KAGVTQTPRYLIKTRGQQVTLSCSPISGHRSVSWYQQTPGQGLQFLFEYFSETQRNKGNFPGRFSGRQFSNSRSEMNVSTLELGDSALYLCASSTGSLGYEQYFGPGTRLTVT.

The gene calls are TRBV6-5 and TRBJ1-5; 7 bases match TRBD1. Per the germline V gene, CDR1 is MNHEY and CDR2 is SVGAGI. The trim removed 2 bases at V and 7 bases at J, leaving 5 bases unmatched. This CDR3 comprises 14 residues. The CDR3 DNA reads TGTGCCAGCAGTTACCGGCAGGGGGACCAGCCCCAGCATTTT. The encoded protein is CASSYRQGDQPQHF.

CDR3 DNA: TGCAGCGTTGACCGGGACAGGGGGTCCTACAATGAGCAGTTCTTC. Amino acids: CSVDRDRGSYNEQFF. The rearrangement links TRBV29-1 to TRBJ2-1; 11 bases line up with TRBD1. J was trimmed by 1 base and V by 3 bases; bases with no gene match: 2. The germline CDR1 and CDR2 sequences are SQVTM and ANQGSEA. The CDR3 sequence is 15 residues long.

The rearrangement joins TRBV7-2 to TRBJ1-1, with unresolved D. Trimming removed 1 base at V and 4 bases at J, with 10 bases between. Per germline, CDR1 SGHTA and CDR2 FQGNSA. The CDR3 has 14 amino acids. CDR3 sequence reads: CASSLGGFFTEAFF. Written as DNA, the CDR3 is TGTGCCAGCAGCTTAGGCGGATTTTTCACTGAAGCTTTCTTT.

The chain links TRBV27 to TRBJ2-7; unclear D gene. Germline CDR1 is MNHEY and CDR2 is SMNVEV (reference sequence). The CDR3 extends over 16 amino acids. Trimming pared 8 bases from V and 0 bases from J, leaving 20 bases between. In DNA, the CDR3 is TGTGCCAGCTTCCCGAGGTTCTATCCCCTCTCCTACGAGCAGTACTTC. Residues: CASFPRFYPLSYEQYF.

The rearrangement joins TRBV28 to TRBJ2-5; possibly TRBD1 for D (6 bases). Trimming stripped 6 bases from V and 3 bases from J, with 8 bases between. The germline gives CDR1 MDHEN, CDR2 SYDVKM. The length of the CDR3 is 12 residues. The CDR3 DNA is TGTGCCAGCAGCAGGGGCGAAGAGACCCAGTACTTC. Translation: CASSRGEETQYF.